The clone carrying this T cell receptor beta chain has only one observation. Its antigen is undetermined. These data originate in a study of graft-versus-host responses after intestinal transplantation. The V and J ends lost 3 bases and 6 bases, in that order; junction bases with no gene match: 9. The CDR3 sequence is 16 residues long. Germline V gene sequence: CDR1 ENHRY, CDR2 SYGVKD. Method: immunoSEQ multiplex PCR; TCRdb's copy keeps in-frame clones and lacks some. This repertoire shows around 120,000 clones, approximately 92% found once; its top ten account for around 0.12%. The receptor was isolated from a human donor who received an intestinal transplant. The starting material was unstimulated CD4+ T cells sorted from spleen or lymph node cells, obtained before intestinal transplant. The rearrangement joins TRBV10-3 to TRBJ1-5, with 9 bases matching TRBD1. The CDR3 region has the DNA TGTGCCATCAGTGACAAGAGACAGGGGGTGGGTCAGCCCCAGCATTTT. Translating it yields CAISDKRQGVGQPQHF.